This T cell receptor (beta chain) derives from a study of control samples from healthy donors and cancer patients. Method: immunoSEQ multiplex PCR; TCRdb's copy keeps in-frame clones and lacks some. The sample lists around 67,000 clones, around 90% occurring once. Deletions cut 5 bases from V and 9 bases from J, with 14 bases between. The germline V gene has CDR1 SGHTA and CDR2 FQGNSA. This CDR3 spans 13 amino acids. This receptor was taken from a man aged 55-75 years with colorectal cancer. The J gene is TRBJ2-1, the V gene TRBV7-2; D not resolved. Specimen: PBMCs. CDR3 protein: CASSPLSGGEQFF. The DNA for the CDR3 is TGTGCCAGCAGCCCCCTATCCGGTGGTGAGCAGTTCTTC.